This T cell receptor (beta chain) is drawn from a study of blood T cells in healthy people across ages. Overall study context: About one barcoded beta molecule per two T cells came from capture by template switching.

Through a sample-barcoded 5' primer and a J-beta primer mix, a second PCR was run for about 7 to 12 cycles. MiXCR, applied by TCRdb to the 5' RACE reads, yields one record per CDR3 protein. Counted here are some 760,000 distinct CDR3 sequences, 20% to 30% occurring once; the ten biggest clones make up 9.4%. The CDR3 sequence is 18 residues long. Germline-derived CDR1 and CDR2 are SEHNR and FQNEAQ (reference sequence). V dropped 4 bases and J dropped 4; count of bases not matched to a gene: 16. The same sample was also studied in work on T cells of mothers and their children.

This clonotype was obtained from a boy younger than 18 in good health. Sequencing was performed on blood. J is TRBJ2-5 and V is TRBV7-9, with TRBD1 matching 9 bases. The CDR3 sequence: CASSSEVRQGVVRETQYF. As DNA, the CDR3 is TGTGCCAGCAGCTCAGAGGTGCGACAGGGGGTCGTAAGAGAGACCCAGTACTTC.